This T cell receptor beta chain was recovered during a study of blood T cell repertoires in COVID-19. Study-level information: There were acute and convalescent COVID-19 samples, and they came from the United States, Italy and Spain. Sources were T cells, B-cell-depleted T cells, or PBMCs; the material itself was cDNA or gDNA.

Germline V CDR1 and CDR2: SGHVS, FNYEAQ. V dropped 2 bases and J dropped 2; count of bases not matched to a gene: 6. CDR3 length: 16 amino acids. Source study methods: Nucleated cell counts were estimated from reference gene primer amplification. Sequenced by immunoSEQ multiplex PCR; TCRdb stores in-frame clones only, minus some. D and trimming were read from the DNA, whereas the V and J calls and clone size are those reported in that table. The sample records 40,000 to 45,000 clones, 89% being singletons. The sequencing input was peripheral blood. This sequence was found in a human donor in a cohort sampled during active COVID-19. The J gene is TRBJ2-5, the V gene TRBV7-6, with 9 nucleotides matching TRBD2. CDR3 in amino acids: CASSLNSGGKQETQYF. The DNA for the CDR3 is TGTGCCAGCAGCTTAAATAGCGGGGGCAAACAAGAGACCCAGTACTTC.